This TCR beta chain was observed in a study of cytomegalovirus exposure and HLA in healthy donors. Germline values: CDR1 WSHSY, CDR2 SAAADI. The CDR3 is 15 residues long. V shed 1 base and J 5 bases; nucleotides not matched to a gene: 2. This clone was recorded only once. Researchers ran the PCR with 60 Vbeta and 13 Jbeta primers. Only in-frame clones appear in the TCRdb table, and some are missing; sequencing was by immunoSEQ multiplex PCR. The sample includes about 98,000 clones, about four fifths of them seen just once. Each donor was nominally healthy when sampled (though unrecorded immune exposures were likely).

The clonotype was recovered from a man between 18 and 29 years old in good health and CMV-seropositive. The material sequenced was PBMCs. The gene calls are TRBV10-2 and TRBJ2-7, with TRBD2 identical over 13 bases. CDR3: CASSEWGLAGNEQYF. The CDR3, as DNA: TGCGCCAGCAGTGAGTGGGGACTAGCGGGGAACGAGCAGTACTTC.